This entry describes one T cell receptor beta chain. Its target is not known. The repertoire was sequenced with immunoSEQ multiplex PCR; TCRdb's copy has only in-frame clones and lacks some. The data show roughly 120,000 clones, roughly 87% seen once. The source of the sample is a study of T cell responses to AZD1222 COVID-19 vaccine. Study-wide results and limits: Among the donors, most were white British and more were female, and clonal diversity was possibly underestimated. Reports indicate that nearly half of spike-specific TCRs are directed at unmutated variant regions. Two doses of AZD1222 preceded a rise in Spike-specific TCR breadth and depth.

This CDR3 comprises 15 residues. Germline V gene lookup returns CDR1 SGHVS and CDR2 FQNEAQ. Between the trimmed V and J ends, which lost 1 base and 3 bases, there was a span of 12 bases. The source is an adult in good health. Sequencing was performed on peripheral blood, taken on day 0 of AZD1222 vaccination. V and J are TRBV7-8 and TRBJ1-1; D remains unclear. In DNA form, the CDR3 reads TGTGCCAGCAGCTTAGGGTTGCGTGGGGACACTGAAGCTTTCTTT. Translation: CASSLGLRGDTEAFF.